This T cell receptor beta chain was identified in a study of monozygotic twins with cystic fibrosis. Produced via immunoSEQ multiplex PCR; TCRdb's table is partial and in-frame only. The data hold about 22,000 clones, with about 97% observed a single time. The CDR3 covers 15 residues. From germline, CDR1 is SGHTA and CDR2 FQGNSA. With 5 bases removed from V and 0 bases from J, the gap between germline ends came to 12 bases. The receptor's source is a girl aged 10 to 17 with cystic fibrosis. This rearrangement joins TRBV7-2 to TRBJ2-3; D remains ambiguous. Specimen: blood. CDR3 bases: TGTGCCAGCAGCCGGACCCCTGCTAGCACAGATACGCAGTATTTT. Its protein is CASSRTPASTDTQYF.